This T cell receptor beta chain originates from a study of CXCR3-negative and CXCR3-positive naive CD8 T cells. In the study overall: Across all libraries, TRB reads numbered approximately 140 million, with about 1.5 +/- 0.3 million in each library.

Points on this clonotype: Antigen specificity is unknown.

Researchers prepared the TRB cDNA libraries using 5' RACE with UMI labels. Using the 5' RACE reads, TCRdb records one entry per CDR3 protein without DNA. The sample includes 150,000 or so distinct CDR3 sequences. Per germline, CDR1 SGHRS and CDR2 YFSETQ. There are 18 residues in the CDR3. Study outcomes and limitations: Diversity in memory CD8+ cells fell much lower than the comparably high levels seen in both naive subsets. Partially decreased CXCR3 expression was recorded after cryopreservation, and fresh PBMCs were used in most assays. Researchers report that CXCR3-positive naive cells carry more hydrophobic TRB CDR3s than CXCR3-negative naive cells.

The specimen was naive CXCR3- CD8+ T cells from blood. Subset indicated: CD45RO-CCR7+CD27+CD95- naive CD8+ T cells lacking CXCR3 (TNR3-). The TCR originated in a human donor in good health. Some clones in this sample may be carry-over from other donors' samples. The V gene is TRBV5-1, the J gene TRBJ2-7; TCRdb's D gene call, TRBD2, goes unchecked for lack of DNA. CDR3: CASRTEPFEAGVPYEQYF.